The next 5 T cell receptor beta chains were all read from a single sample in a study of T cells after yellow fever vaccination. TCRdb used MiXCR to reprocess the 5' RACE reads, holding one entry per CDR3 protein. The profile shows some 390,000 distinct CDR3 sequences, around 6.5% of them singletons. This material consisted of PBMCs, taken 5 days after the yellow fever booster vaccination. The receptor source for this set is a man in his thirties or forties who received the YFV17D yellow fever vaccine.

At least ten counts were recorded for this clonotype. This rearrangement joins TRBV7-2 to TRBJ2-3, with 9 bases identical to TRBD2. The CDR3 consists of 14 residues. V was clipped by 7 bases and J by 6 bases; unmatched bases: 8. The V gene's germline CDR1 is SGHTA and CDR2 FQGNSA. The CDR3 loop reads CASNLAGSGDTQYF. CDR3 nucleotide sequence: TGTGCCAGCAACCTAGCGGGAAGTGGGGATACGCAGTATTTT.

This clonotype appeared a few times. The V gene is TRBV10-2, the J gene TRBJ2-7; D is undetermined. The CDR3 is 15 amino acids. CDR1 is WSHSY and CDR2 is SAAADI in the germline V gene. Trimming stripped 5 bases from V and 3 bases from J, with 17 bases between. The CDR3 region is CASSPGPSTNYEQYF. CDR3 in DNA: TGCGCCAGCAGTCCCGGTCCCAGTACTAACTACGAGCAGTACTTC.

This clonotype was picked up a small number of times. This rearrangement joins TRBV20-1 to TRBJ2-1, with 11 bases aligning to TRBD2. CDR3 length: 15 amino acids. The germline CDR1 and CDR2 sequences are DFQATT and SNEGSKA (reference sequence). Losses at the gene ends were 0 bases for V and 6 bases for J; bases not matched to a gene: 4. CDR3 loop: CSARELAGEVNEQFF. CDR3 nucleotide sequence: TGCAGTGCTAGAGAACTAGCGGGAGAGGTCAATGAGCAGTTCTTC.

This clonotype was picked up a small number of times. This sequence joins TRBV6-5 and TRBJ1-1; the D is unclear. The CDR3 extends over 12 amino acids. The ends were cut back, 6 bases at V and 4 bases at J, with 9 bases in the middle. CDR1 and CDR2 from the germline V gene are MNHEY and SVGAGI. In DNA, the CDR3 is TGTGCCAGCAGGTCACTTGGCACTGAAGCTTTCTTT. Translating it yields CASRSLGTEAFF.

This clonotype was detected ten times or more. V is TRBV5-1 and J is TRBJ2-1; either TRBD1 or TRBD2 may fit D (5 bases each). Trimming shortened V by 2 bases and J by 0 bases, and 24 bases separated the two germline ends. CDR1 and CDR2 from the germline V gene are SGHRS and YFSETQ. The CDR3 sequence is 20 residues long. The CDR3 nucleotides read TGCGCCAGCAGCTTCCCCTTGTGGCAAATCGGGGCTAGCTCCTACAATGAGCAGTTCTTC. It encodes CASSFPLWQIGASSYNEQFF.